This is a list of T cell receptor beta chains from one sample in a study of T cell repertoires in cytomegalovirus infection. From the reads, TCRdb called clonotypes with MiXCR, one entry per CDR3 protein. This table has a few hundred thousand distinct CDR3 sequences, roughly 43% appearing once. Antigen specificity for these receptors is unknown. Here the sequenced sample was cultured PBMCs, taken from culture after CMV antigen stimulation. These receptors all come from a human donor in good health (CMV status not recorded). Some clones in this sample may be carry-over from other donors' samples. Both conserved end residues are part of each CDR3. The order of the fields is CDR3 protein, CDR3 DNA, J gene, V gene, D gene, clone size. D genes are given only for firm matches. Expanded clones are given a class, and other clones once, few, many or no size at all.

CASSLRAGPSYNEQFF | TGTGCCAGCAGCTTAAGGGCGGGACCTTCCTACAATGAGCAGTTCTTC | TRBJ2-1 | TRBV7-2 | NA | NA
CASSLERLAGGSADTQYF | TGTGCCAGCAGCTTGGAGCGACTAGCGGGAGGGAGCGCAGATACGCAGTATTTT | TRBJ2-3 | TRBV7-2 | TRBD2 | many
CASSSVAGHYEQYF | TGTGCCAGCAGCTCCGTAGCGGGACACTACGAGCAGTACTTC | TRBJ2-7 | TRBV7-8 | TRBD2 | NA
CASSVGGRNEQFF | TGTGCCAGCAGCGTGGGGGGGAGGAATGAGCAGTTCTTC | TRBJ2-1 | TRBV9 | TRBD2 | NA
CASSFTKDRTDTQYF | TGTGCCAGCAGCTTTACTAAGGACCGCACAGATACGCAGTATTTT | TRBJ2-3 | TRBV7-2 | NA | few
CASGLFGNEQFF | TGTGCTAGTGGTCTATTTGGGAATGAGCAGTTCTTC | TRBJ2-1 | TRBV12-5 | NA | NA
CASSLARDNEQFF | TGTGCCAGCAGCTTAGCCAGGGACAATGAGCAGTTCTTC | TRBJ2-1 | TRBV7-2 | NA | many
CASGQANQPQHF | TGTGCCAGCGGACAGGCCAATCAGCCCCAGCATTTT | TRBJ1-5 | TRBV9 | TRBD1 | NA
CASSRRREHRNEQFF | TGTGCCAGCAGTAGGAGGCGGGAGCACCGCAATGAGCAGTTCTTC | TRBJ2-1 | TRBV27 | TRBD2 | NA
CASSYLGTPARDGYTF | TGTGCCAGCAGTTACTTGGGGACACCGGCCAGGGATGGCTACACCTTC | TRBJ1-2 | TRBV6-2/TRBV6-3 | NA | NA
CASNTHGGSSGPGDTQYF | TGTGCCAGCAACACCCACGGGGGGTCTAGCGGACCAGGGGATACGCAGTATTTT | TRBJ2-3 | TRBV12-3/TRBV12-4 | TRBD2 | NA
CSASTAPGYEQYF | TGCAGTGCTTCGACAGCCCCCGGCTACGAGCAGTACTTC | TRBJ2-7 | TRBV20-1 | NA | NA